This T cell receptor (beta chain) originates from a study of cytomegalovirus exposure and HLA in healthy donors. The CDR3 extends over 15 amino acids. CDR1 and CDR2 from the germline V gene are SGHDT and YYEEEE. V was clipped by 3 bases and J by 4 bases, with 13 bases between them. A multiplex PCR was run with 60 Vbeta primers and 13 Jbeta primers. Produced via immunoSEQ multiplex PCR; TCRdb's table is partial and in-frame only. Of some 57,000 clones in the sample, roughly three fifths were seen once. The origin of this receptor is a human donor in good health. Sequencing was done on a sample of PBMCs. This chain links TRBV5-6 with TRBJ2-2; the D gene is possibly TRBD2 (5 bases). CDR3 sequence (DNA): TGTGCCAGCAGCTCTCCGAATAGCGTCACCGGGGAGCTGTTTTTT. It codes for CASSSPNSVTGELFF.